What follows are 20 T cell receptor beta chains derived from one specimen sequenced in a study of T cells in Graves' hyperthyroidism and ophthalmopathy. The investigators amplified TCR beta CDR3 regions from RNA transcripts. The primer set for the first-round RT-PCR of the TCR CDR3 was HTBI. TCRdb passed the multiplex PCR reads through MiXCR, listing each CDR3 protein once. The table lists about 660,000 distinct CDR3 sequences, nearly 45% of them singletons. Sequenced sample: peripheral blood or thyroid tissue (not recorded which). The origin of the receptors is an adult man with Graves' disease, either hyperthyroidism or ophthalmopathy (not recorded which).

Ten or more counts support this clonotype. This rearrangement joins TRBV24-1 to TRBJ1-2; D possibly corresponds to TRBD1 (6 bases). Trimming pared 0 bases from V and 8 bases from J, leaving 12 bases between. The CDR3 consists of 14 residues. Germline loops: CDR1 KGHDR, CDR2 SFDVKD. CDR3 nucleotides: TGTGCCACCAGTGATTTGGGCAGGGGAGGAGGCTACACCTTC. It is translated as CATSDLGRGGGYTF.

The genes are TRBV4-2 and TRBJ2-2, with D tentatively TRBD1 (5 bases). Germline V gene sequence: CDR1 LGHNA, CDR2 YNFKEQ. This CDR3 is built from 17 residues. Trimming stripped 4 bases from V and 4 bases from J, with 19 bases between. The DNA of the CDR3 is TGTGCCAGCAGCCCAGGACCATTTCAGGGTTCCACCGGGGAGCTGTTTTTT. Its translation is CASSPGPFQGSTGELFF.

The CDR3 protein is CASLPQDSYEQYF. DNA for the CDR3: TGTGCCAGCCTACCCCAGGATTCCTACGAGCAGTACTTC. The V and J genes are TRBV10-3 and TRBJ2-7; D ambiguous. Germline values: CDR1 ENHRY, CDR2 SYGVKD. Trimming removed 10 bases from V and 1 base from J, with 14 bases in between. This CDR3 contains 13 residues.

This clonotype was recorded at least ten times. J is TRBJ1-5 and V is TRBV7-8; D remains ambiguous. Trimming removed 3 bases at V and 0 bases at J, with 6 bases between. Germline assignment: CDR1 SGHVS and CDR2 FQNEAQ. CDR3 length equals 14 residues. In DNA, the CDR3 is TGTGCCAGCAGCTTTCAAGATAGCAATCAGCCCCAGCATTTT. Translated, it gives CASSFQDSNQPQHF.

This clonotype has ten or more counts. The chain combines TRBV7-2 with TRBJ1-6; TRBD1 is a possible D gene (5 bases). Germline V gene lookup returns CDR1 SGHTA and CDR2 FQGNSA. Trimming pared 1 base from V and 7 bases from J, leaving 11 bases between. The CDR3 contains 15 residues. The CDR3 region is CASSLGRGKNSPLHF. The CDR3, as DNA: TGTGCCAGCAGCTTAGGGAGGGGTAAAAATTCACCCCTCCACTTT.

This rearrangement joins TRBV7-8 to TRBJ2-2; D might be TRBD2 (5 bases). Trimming took 5 bases from V and 0 from J, leaving 13 bases between them. The CDR3 extends over 16 amino acids. Germline CDR1 reads SGHVS; CDR2 reads FQNEAQ. The CDR3 loop reads CASSPPGITNTGELFF. In DNA form, the CDR3 reads TGTGCCAGCAGCCCCCCCGGGATAACGAACACCGGGGAGCTGTTTTTT.

This clonotype has only a few counts. The V gene is TRBV10-1, the J gene TRBJ1-3; D gene uncertain. The CDR3 runs to 19 residues. The V end lost 3 bases, the J end lost 2 bases, and 23 bases lay between the germline ends. Germline-derived CDR1 and CDR2 are WNHNN and SYGVQD (reference sequence). The CDR3 DNA sequence: TGCGCCAGCAGTGAAGGTGGAACGGAAGCACGTACAACTGGAAACACCATATATTTT. Amino acid sequence: CASSEGGTEARTTGNTIYF.

This clonotype was seen a single time. The genes are TRBV20-1 and TRBJ2-7; D possibly corresponds to TRBD1 (5 bases). This CDR3 has 16 residues. With 2 bases removed from V and 3 bases from J, the gap between germline ends came to 20 bases. Germline-derived CDR1 and CDR2 are DFQATT and SNEGSKA (reference sequence). DNA for the CDR3: TGCAGTGCTAGACCCCAAATGGGGCAAGTCCGCTACGAGCAGTACTTC. This codes for CSARPQMGQVRYEQYF.

A few counts support this clonotype. The V call is TRBV20-1, the J call TRBJ2-5; TRBD1 is a possible D gene (6 bases). CDR1 is DFQATT and CDR2 is SNEGSKA in the germline V gene (reference sequence). This CDR3 has 16 amino acids. V gave up 3 bases and J gave up 5 bases, with 22 bases separating them. Here the CDR3 reads CSASPHDRPAGETQYF. CDR3 DNA: TGCAGTGCTAGTCCCCATGACAGGCCAGCCGGGGAGACCCAGTACTTC.

The V gene is TRBV7-8, the J gene TRBJ1-5; TRBD1 matches at 9 bases. V was clipped by 1 base and J by 7 bases; unmatched bases: 8. Germline lookup yields CDR1 SGHVS and CDR2 FQNEAQ. CDR3 length: 16 residues. The CDR3 region has the DNA TGTGCCAGCAGCTTAGGGACAGGGGTTTCGGGACAGCCCCAGCATTTT. This codes for CASSLGTGVSGQPQHF. The full variable domain, in which reference TRBV7-8 and TRBJ1-5 provide the parts outside the CDR3, is GAGVSQSPRYKVAKRGQDVALRCDPISGHVSLFWYQQALGQGPEFLTYFQNEAQLDKSGLPSDRFFAERPEGSVSTLKIQRTQQEDSAVYLCASSLGTGVSGQPQHFGDGTRLSIL.

The chain couples TRBV6-5 to TRBJ2-5; D call uncertain. V shed 2 bases and J shed 2 bases, with 6 bases lying between them. The length of the CDR3 is 13 residues. Germline V lookup: CDR1 MNHEY, CDR2 SVGAGI. CDR3 protein: CASSYPGQETQYF. The DNA for the CDR3 is TGTGCCAGCAGTTACCCCGGTCAAGAGACCCAGTACTTC.

Concerning this clonotype: A much larger clonotype is one base distant, so this may be a read error. This CDR3 is missing its conserved last phenylalanine or tryptophan, likely due to a read error. This chain joins TRBV7-9 and TRBJ1-2; 8 positions match TRBD1. Germline CDR1 reads SEHNR; CDR2 reads FQNEAQ (reference sequence). CDR3 length: 15 residues. V gave up 1 base and J gave up 3 bases; unmatched junction bases: 4. CDR3 bases: TGTGCCAGCAGCTTAGGACAGGGGTTACACTATGGCTACACCCTC. Its protein product is CASSLGQGLHYGYTL.

The V and J genes are TRBV4-1 and TRBJ1-6; 7 nucleotides match TRBD1. The V gene's germline CDR1 is MGHRA and CDR2 YSYEKL. CDR3 size: 18 residues. V lost 0 bases, J lost 3 bases, and 8 bases stayed unmatched. The CDR3 nucleotides are TGCGCCAGCAGCCAAGATCTCGGACAGGCCAACTATAATTCACCCCTCCACTTT. Amino acids: CASSQDLGQANYNSPLHF.

The chain uses TRBV2 and TRBJ1-2; no reliable D call. CDR3 size: 10 residues. CDR1 SNHLY and CDR2 FYNNEI come from the germline V gene. Trimming left V 9 bases short and J 8 bases short, with 10 bases between. The CDR3 is CASDLVGYTF. CDR3 nucleotide sequence: TGTGCCAGTGATTTAGTCGGCTACACCTTC.

This clonotype was observed at least ten times. The rearrangement joins TRBV19 to TRBJ1-5; 7 positions agree with TRBD1. The V and J ends lost 9 bases and 4 bases, in that order; junction bases with no gene match: 6. There are 13 residues in the CDR3. Germline loops: CDR1 LNHDA, CDR2 SQIVND (reference sequence). The CDR3 sequence: CASQKQGNQPQHF. CDR3 coding DNA: TGTGCCAGCCAAAAACAGGGGAATCAGCCCCAGCATTTT.

The chain joins TRBV12-3 or TRBV12-4 to TRBJ1-5; D gene uncertain. V was clipped by 6 bases and J by 2 bases, with 14 bases between them. There are 15 residues in the CDR3. Here the CDR3 reads CASSKDGWGNQPQHF. Here the CDR3 DNA reads TGTGCCAGCAGCAAGGATGGATGGGGCAATCAGCCCCAGCATTTT.

Worth noting for this clonotype: An end of the junction differs from the germline gene, which may be a read error. This chain joins TRBV7-9 and TRBJ2-2; perhaps TRBD2 as D (6 bases). CDR1 SEHNR and CDR2 FQNEAQ come from the germline V gene (reference sequence). The CDR3 has 14 residues. CDR3 region: CASSFGVNTGGLFF. The CDR3, as DNA: TGTGCCAGCAGCTTCGGGGTAAACACCGGGGGGCTGTTTTTT.

The J gene is TRBJ2-2, the V gene TRBV20-1; 10 positions agree with TRBD1. CDR1 is DFQATT, CDR2 SNEGSKA, per germline (reference sequence). The junction had 7 bases not matched to a gene; V was cut back by 3 bases and J by 6 bases. The CDR3 totals 15 residues. CDR3 region: CSARVGTGDPGELFF. The DNA for the CDR3 is TGCAGTGCTAGGGTCGGGACAGGGGATCCCGGGGAGCTGTTTTTT.

The rearrangement links TRBV7-2 to TRBJ1-2; D remains unclear. Trimming shortened V by 5 bases and J by 4 bases, and 17 bases separated the two germline ends. CDR1 and CDR2 (germline): SGHTA, FQGNSA. The CDR3 length is 15 residues. The CDR3, as DNA: TGTGCCAGCAGCCAAGATTCGGTCGTTGCCTATGGCTACACCTTC. The encoded protein is CASSQDSVVAYGYTF.

The chain recombines TRBV15 with TRBJ2-7; D may be TRBD2 (6 bases). Gene TRBJ2-5 matches the end of the DNA better, so the J call may be wrong. Germline-derived CDR1 and CDR2 are LNHNV and YYDKDF (reference sequence). This CDR3 comprises 13 residues. CDR3 in DNA: TGTGCCACCAGCAGCGGGAGCGTCCGGACCCAGTACTTC. Amino acids: CATSSGSVRTQYF.